The rows below give T cell receptor beta chains drawn from one sample of a study of CD8+CD57+ T cells in acquired aplastic anemia. TCRdb independently ran MiXCR on the reads; one entry per CDR3 protein. Of some 220,000 distinct CDR3 sequences listed, approximately 35% are singletons. The sample taken for sequencing was sorted CD4+, CD8+, or CD8+CD57+ T cells (not recorded which) from PBMCs. These receptors were collected from a human donor in good health, serving as a control. Each CDR3 is given with its conserved first and last residue. The D gene is left open where the match is weak. Size is omitted from some rows. Given values are once, few, many or a class for expanded clones.

d_call: NA; clone_size: many; v_call: TRBV9; cdr3_length: 14; j_call: TRBJ2-5; cdr3_aa: CASSPGRMLETQYF; cdr3_nt: TGTGCCAGCAGTCCGGGACGGATGTTAGAGACCCAGTACTTC
d_call: NA; clone_size: once; v_call: TRBV30; cdr3_length: 15; j_call: TRBJ1-2; cdr3_aa: CAWSGFGSSNHGYTF; cdr3_nt: TGTGCCTGGAGTGGTTTTGGGTCCAGTAACCATGGCTACACCTTC
d_call: NA; clone_size: NA; v_call: TRBV29-1; cdr3_length: 12; j_call: TRBJ2-1; cdr3_aa: CSAMDRPNEQFF; cdr3_nt: TGCAGCGCCATGGACAGACCAAATGAGCAGTTCTTC
d_call: TRBD2; clone_size: many; v_call: TRBV2; cdr3_length: 16; j_call: TRBJ2-1; cdr3_aa: CASRGTSGSSYNEQFF; cdr3_nt: TGTGCCAGCAGGGGGACTAGCGGGAGTTCCTACAATGAGCAGTTCTTC
d_call: TRBD1; clone_size: few; v_call: TRBV7-9; cdr3_length: 17; j_call: TRBJ2-1; cdr3_aa: CASSPYLSDRGGSEQFF; cdr3_nt: TGTGCCAGCAGCCCCTACCTCTCCGACAGGGGCGGTTCTGAGCAGTTCTTC
d_call: TRBD2; clone_size: many; v_call: TRBV5-1; cdr3_length: 17; j_call: TRBJ2-3; cdr3_aa: CASRLGLAVISTDTQYF; cdr3_nt: TGCGCCAGCAGACTCGGACTAGCGGTGATTAGCACAGATACGCAGTATTTT
d_call: TRBD1; clone_size: many; v_call: TRBV6-1; cdr3_length: 14; j_call: TRBJ1-5; cdr3_aa: CASRMGQMDQPQHF; cdr3_nt: TGTGCCAGCAGAATGGGACAGATGGATCAGCCCCAGCATTTT
d_call: NA; clone_size: few; v_call: TRBV12-5; cdr3_length: 16; j_call: TRBJ1-2; cdr3_aa: CASGLVRIGTNYGYTF; cdr3_nt: TGTGCTAGTGGTTTGGTACGAATTGGTACCAACTATGGCTACACCTTC
d_call: NA; clone_size: NA; v_call: TRBV3-1; cdr3_length: 15; j_call: TRBJ1-4; cdr3_aa: CASSLTTATNEKLFF; cdr3_nt: TGTGCCAGCAGCCTAACGACAGCAACTAATGAAAAACTGTTTTTT
d_call: TRBD2; clone_size: many; v_call: TRBV2; cdr3_length: 15; j_call: TRBJ2-1; cdr3_aa: CASSLGLASYNEQFF; cdr3_nt: TGTGCCAGCAGTCTCGGACTAGCTTCCTACAATGAGCAGTTCTTC
d_call: TRBD2; clone_size: many; v_call: TRBV12-3/TRBV12-4; cdr3_length: 14; j_call: TRBJ2-1; cdr3_aa: CASIKAGGLNEQFF; cdr3_nt: TGTGCCAGCATCAAAGCGGGAGGGTTGAATGAGCAGTTCTTC
d_call: NA; clone_size: many; v_call: TRBV19; cdr3_length: 16; j_call: TRBJ2-1; cdr3_aa: CASSPRGTYTYNEQFF; cdr3_nt: TGTGCCAGTAGTCCCCGAGGGACGTACACCTACAATGAGCAGTTCTTC
d_call: NA; clone_size: many; v_call: TRBV7-2; cdr3_length: 13; j_call: TRBJ1-5; cdr3_aa: CASSLGAGQPQHF; cdr3_nt: TGTGCCAGCAGCTTGGGGGCCGGGCAGCCCCAGCATTTT
d_call: NA; clone_size: few; v_call: TRBV4-2; cdr3_length: 19; j_call: TRBJ2-1; cdr3_aa: CASSQVTAQGSSSYNEQFF; cdr3_nt: TGTGCCAGCAGCCAAGTCACCGCTCAGGGCTCGAGCTCCTACAATGAGCAGTTCTTC
d_call: TRBD1; clone_size: NA; v_call: TRBV19; cdr3_length: 16; j_call: TRBJ2-3; cdr3_aa: CASSSPWGQVTDTQYF; cdr3_nt: TGTGCCAGTAGTTCCCCATGGGGACAGGTGACAGATACGCAGTATTTT
d_call: NA; clone_size: many; v_call: TRBV12-3/TRBV12-4; cdr3_length: 13; j_call: TRBJ2-1; cdr3_aa: CASTGRAYNEQFF; cdr3_nt: TGTGCCAGCACGGGGCGCGCCTACAATGAGCAGTTCTTC
d_call: TRBD1; clone_size: few; v_call: TRBV11-1; cdr3_length: 17; j_call: TRBJ1-6; cdr3_aa: CASSFPGQGAKNSPLHF; cdr3_nt: TGTGCCAGCAGCTTCCCGGGACAGGGGGCGAAAAATTCACCCCTCCACTTT
d_call: TRBD2; clone_size: few; v_call: TRBV20-1; cdr3_length: 14; j_call: TRBJ2-3; cdr3_aa: CSAPASGGAYTQYF; cdr3_nt: TGCAGTGCCCCGGCCAGCGGGGGGGCTTATACGCAGTATTTT
d_call: NA; clone_size: once; v_call: TRBV19; cdr3_length: 14; j_call: TRBJ1-5; cdr3_aa: CASSSLFSNQPQHF; cdr3_nt: TGTGCCAGTAGTAGTTTGTTTAGCAATCAGCCCCAGCATTTT
d_call: TRBD1; clone_size: many; v_call: TRBV10-3; cdr3_length: 17; j_call: TRBJ1-1; cdr3_aa: CAISESTPDRVGTEAFF; cdr3_nt: TGTGCCATCAGTGAGTCGACTCCTGACAGGGTAGGCACTGAAGCTTTCTTT
d_call: NA; clone_size: few; v_call: TRBV4-1; cdr3_length: 13; j_call: TRBJ2-1; cdr3_aa: CACSQVLTEEQFF; cdr3_nt: TGCGCCTGCAGCCAAGTTCTGACGGAAGAGCAGTTCTTC
d_call: TRBD1; clone_size: NA; v_call: TRBV2; cdr3_length: 13; j_call: TRBJ2-5; cdr3_aa: CASATGDQETQYF; cdr3_nt: TGTGCCAGCGCAACAGGGGACCAAGAGACCCAGTACTTC
d_call: NA; clone_size: many; v_call: TRBV19; cdr3_length: 16; j_call: TRBJ2-2; cdr3_aa: CASSAWTRGDGGELFF; cdr3_nt: TGTGCCAGTAGTGCCTGGACTAGGGGGGACGGCGGGGAGCTGTTTTTT
d_call: NA; clone_size: many; v_call: TRBV5-1; cdr3_length: 13; j_call: TRBJ1-6; cdr3_aa: CASSWDYNSPLHF; cdr3_nt: TGCGCCAGCAGCTGGGACTATAATTCACCCCTCCACTTT
d_call: NA; clone_size: NA; v_call: TRBV11-2; cdr3_length: 18; j_call: TRBJ1-6; cdr3_aa: CASSPRDTRSTYNSPLHF; cdr3_nt: TGTGCCAGCAGCCCCAGGGACACTAGAAGCACCTATAATTCACCCCTCCACTTT
d_call: NA; clone_size: NA; v_call: TRBV5-4; cdr3_length: 14; j_call: TRBJ1-1; cdr3_aa: CASSLPSLNTEAFF; cdr3_nt: TGTGCCAGCAGCTTGCCCAGCCTGAACACTGAAGCTTTCTTT
d_call: NA; clone_size: NA; v_call: TRBV15; cdr3_length: 16; j_call: TRBJ1-1; cdr3_aa: CATSRGQGLGLSEAFF; cdr3_nt: TGTGCCACCAGCAGAGGGCAGGGCTTGGGTCTCTCTGAAGCTTTCTTT
d_call: NA; clone_size: few; v_call: TRBV5-1; cdr3_length: 15; j_call: TRBJ2-1; cdr3_aa: CASTTDGGSYNEQFF; cdr3_nt: TGCGCCAGCACCACTGACGGGGGATCCTACAATGAGCAGTTCTTC
d_call: NA; clone_size: few; v_call: TRBV7-6; cdr3_length: 18; j_call: TRBJ2-2; cdr3_aa: CASSSTPQTFANTGELFF; cdr3_nt: TGTGCCAGCAGCTCCACCCCACAGACGTTCGCGAACACCGGGGAGCTGTTTTTT
d_call: NA; clone_size: many; v_call: TRBV5-1; cdr3_length: 13; j_call: TRBJ2-3; cdr3_aa: CASSSVEGNTQYF; cdr3_nt: TGCGCCAGCAGCTCGGTCGAGGGAAATACGCAGTATTTT
d_call: TRBD1; clone_size: NA; v_call: TRBV2; cdr3_length: 14; j_call: TRBJ1-2; cdr3_aa: CASSGTVLNYGYTF; cdr3_nt: TGTGCCAGCTCCGGGACAGTCCTTAACTATGGCTACACCTTC
d_call: NA; clone_size: many; v_call: TRBV24-1; cdr3_length: 15; j_call: TRBJ2-2; cdr3_aa: CATSESDTSTGELFF; cdr3_nt: TGTGCCACCAGTGAATCGGACACTTCCACCGGGGAGCTGTTTTTT
d_call: NA; clone_size: many; v_call: TRBV20-1; cdr3_length: 13; j_call: TRBJ1-6; cdr3_aa: CSARAGVESPLHF; cdr3_nt: TGCAGTGCTAGAGCAGGGGTAGAATCACCCCTCCACTTT
d_call: NA; clone_size: few; v_call: TRBV9; cdr3_length: 14; j_call: TRBJ1-1; cdr3_aa: CASSPRAGGLQAFF; cdr3_nt: TGTGCCAGCAGCCCGCGAGCCGGGGGCCTTCAAGCTTTCTTT
d_call: NA; clone_size: NA; v_call: TRBV30; cdr3_length: 14; j_call: TRBJ2-7; cdr3_aa: CAWTGGYSSYEQYF; cdr3_nt: TGTGCCTGGACTGGGGGGTATAGCTCCTACGAGCAGTACTTC
d_call: NA; clone_size: many; v_call: TRBV10-3; cdr3_length: 12; j_call: TRBJ2-5; cdr3_aa: CAISEFEETQYF; cdr3_nt: TGTGCCATCAGTGAATTTGAAGAGACCCAGTACTTC
d_call: NA; clone_size: NA; v_call: TRBV4-1; cdr3_length: 18; j_call: TRBJ1-3; cdr3_aa: CASSQDRIVWGSGNTIYF; cdr3_nt: TGCGCCAGCAGCCAAGATCGAATCGTTTGGGGTTCTGGAAACACCATATATTTT
d_call: NA; clone_size: NA; v_call: TRBV2; cdr3_length: 12; j_call: TRBJ1-2; cdr3_aa: CASSSYRVGYTF; cdr3_nt: TGTGCCAGCAGTTCATACAGGGTTGGCTACACCTTC
d_call: NA; clone_size: NA; v_call: TRBV25-1; cdr3_length: 11; j_call: TRBJ1-1; cdr3_aa: CATMENTEAFF; cdr3_nt: TGTGCCACGATGGAGAACACTGAAGCTTTCTTT
d_call: NA; clone_size: NA; v_call: TRBV24-1; cdr3_length: 12; j_call: TRBJ1-2; cdr3_aa: CATSDRSYGYTF; cdr3_nt: TGTGCCACCAGTGACCGATCCTATGGCTACACCTTC
d_call: TRBD1; clone_size: NA; v_call: TRBV18; cdr3_length: 18; j_call: TRBJ1-1; cdr3_aa: CASSPFPGQGAMNTEAFF; cdr3_nt: TGTGCCAGCTCACCTTTCCCGGGACAGGGGGCGATGAACACTGAAGCTTTCTTT
d_call: NA; clone_size: many; v_call: TRBV20-1; cdr3_length: 16; j_call: TRBJ2-3; cdr3_aa: CSAIPGLREGTDTQYF; cdr3_nt: TGCAGTGCTATTCCGGGACTGAGAGAGGGCACAGATACGCAGTATTTT
d_call: NA; clone_size: NA; v_call: TRBV11-2; cdr3_length: 17; j_call: TRBJ2-4; cdr3_aa: CASSLLGFRVPQNIQYF; cdr3_nt: TGTGCCAGCAGCTTACTGGGATTCAGGGTTCCTCAAAACATTCAGTACTTC
d_call: NA; clone_size: few; v_call: TRBV2; cdr3_length: 14; j_call: TRBJ2-7; cdr3_aa: CASSDHRFVYEQYF; cdr3_nt: TGTGCCAGCAGTGATCACCGGTTTGTCTACGAGCAGTACTTC
d_call: TRBD2; clone_size: NA; v_call: TRBV20-1; cdr3_length: 14; j_call: TRBJ2-1; cdr3_aa: CSAKGLAGKGEQFF; cdr3_nt: TGCAGTGCTAAAGGACTAGCGGGGAAGGGGGAGCAGTTCTTC
d_call: TRBD2; clone_size: few; v_call: TRBV9; cdr3_length: 16; j_call: TRBJ2-3; cdr3_aa: CASSALGGAGEDTQYF; cdr3_nt: TGTGCCAGCAGCGCACTGGGGGGAGCGGGGGAGGATACGCAGTATTTT
d_call: TRBD1; clone_size: many; v_call: TRBV3-1; cdr3_length: 14; j_call: TRBJ1-5; cdr3_aa: CASSPGQTYQPQHF; cdr3_nt: TGTGCCAGCAGCCCGGGACAGACTTATCAGCCCCAGCATTTT
d_call: TRBD1; clone_size: NA; v_call: TRBV10-3; cdr3_length: 14; j_call: TRBJ1-1; cdr3_aa: CAINPGDRNTEAFF; cdr3_nt: TGTGCCATCAATCCGGGGGACAGGAACACTGAAGCTTTCTTT
d_call: TRBD2; clone_size: NA; v_call: TRBV25-1; cdr3_length: 16; j_call: TRBJ2-5; cdr3_aa: CASLGLAGAYQETQYF; cdr3_nt: TGTGCCAGCTTGGGACTAGCGGGAGCGTACCAAGAGACCCAGTACTTC
d_call: NA; clone_size: NA; v_call: TRBV7-9; cdr3_length: 11; j_call: TRBJ2-4; cdr3_aa: CASRRQNIQYF; cdr3_nt: TGTGCCAGCAGGCGACAAAACATTCAGTACTTC
d_call: TRBD1; clone_size: NA; v_call: TRBV15; cdr3_length: 15; j_call: TRBJ1-1; cdr3_aa: CATNPGQEMNTEAFF; cdr3_nt: TGTGCCACCAACCCGGGACAGGAGATGAACACTGAAGCTTTCTTT